This T cell receptor (beta chain) was retrieved from a study of T cells expressing NK-cell markers. Study-wide context: Researchers got TCR beta repertoires out of sorted CD3+CD56+NKG2C+, CD3+CD56+NKG2C- and CD3+CD56-NKG2C+ T cells.

Findings and caveats of the study: The dominant NKG2C+ clonotypes represented about 1.0-7.0% of CD8+ T cells in five to seven donors.

As for this clonotype: Its antigen is still unknown.

Template switching by 5'RACE with UMIs generated the TCR beta cDNA. After re-calling the 5' RACE reads, TCRdb lists one entry per CDR3 protein, DNA absent. This table holds some 450,000 distinct CDR3 sequences. This CDR3 comprises 15 residues. Germline CDR1 and CDR2: DFQATT and SNEGSKA (reference sequence). Sequenced sample: blood T cells: a sorted CD56 or NKG2C T cell subset, CD4+ or CD8+ T cells, or bulk PBMC T cells (not recorded which). This chain connects TRBV20-1 to TRBJ2-5; TCRdb indicates TRBD1, and absent DNA this call remains unverified. The source of this sequence is a woman aged 18 to 75 in good health. CDR3 region: CSARDSRSGTDGQYF.